A single sample is the source of the 17 T cell receptor beta chains below, sequenced in a study of blood T cell repertoires in COVID-19 (TCRdb year 2020). Library preparation used the immunoSEQ multiplex PCR assay. TCRdb took this table from immuneACCESS and kept in-frame rearrangements with V and J called. Such tables lack part of the clones; where checked against another copy, unresolved V genes explain under half of the gap, and the rest is unexplained. In all, the sample holds around 250,000 clones, and 80% to 85% of those were seen once. Approximately 4.8% of the sample is in the top ten clones. The sequencing input was peripheral blood. These TCRs come from a man aged 45 to 65 with active or convalescent COVID-19.

The CDR3 reads CASSFIGFYNEQFF. The CDR3 nucleotides are TGTGCCAGCAGTTTTATCGGTTTCTACAATGAGCAGTTCTTC. The J gene is TRBJ2-1, the V gene TRBV28; no clear D. V lost 3 bases and J 3 bases, leaving 9 bases between the germline ends. The CDR3 has 14 amino acids. CDR1 and CDR2 (germline): MDHEN, SYDVKM. The full variable domain, completed using reference TRBV28 and TRBJ2-1, is DVKVTQSSRYLVKRTGEKVFLECVQDMDHENMFWYRQDPGLGLRLIYFSYDVKMKEKGDIPEGYSVSREKKERFSLILESASTNQTSMYLCASSFIGFYNEQFFGPGTRLTVL.

This sequence joins TRBV29-1 and TRBJ2-1, with D possibly being TRBD1 (6 bases). The CDR3 runs 13 residues. Germline CDR1 is SQVTM and CDR2 is ANQGSEA. The V end lost 4 bases, the J end lost 3 bases, and 10 bases lay between the germline ends. CDR3 loop: CSVAGASYNEQFF. The DNA of the CDR3 is TGCAGCGTTGCAGGGGCCAGCTACAATGAGCAGTTCTTC.

The J gene is TRBJ1-1, the V gene TRBV30; tentatively, D is TRBD1 (5 bases). This CDR3 contains 17 residues. In germline, CDR1 is GTSNPN, CDR2 SVGIG (reference sequence). Trimming pared 1 base from V and 0 bases from J, leaving 18 bases between. CDR3 protein: CAWSASGLGGMNTEAFF. DNA of the CDR3: TGTGCCTGGAGTGCCTCGGGGTTGGGGGGGATGAACACTGAAGCTTTCTTT.

This chain joins TRBV19 and TRBJ2-3; TRBD2 matches at 8 bases. Germline V CDR1 and CDR2: LNHDA, SQIVND (reference sequence). V lost 6 bases and J lost 5; bases outside the gene matches: 7. The CDR3 is made up of 14 amino acids. This chain's CDR3 is CASSLNGGEDTQYF. The CDR3 DNA reads TGTGCCAGTAGCCTGAACGGGGGGGAAGATACGCAGTATTTT.

V gene TRBV7-9 combines with J gene TRBJ2-7; possible D gene TRBD2, 7 bases. In germline, CDR1 is SEHNR, CDR2 FQNEAQ (reference sequence). The CDR3 contains 16 residues. Trimming cost V 5 bases and J 3 bases, with 20 bases left between them. The CDR3 is CASSLNTGGWDYEQYF. The CDR3 DNA is TGTGCCAGCAGCCTAAACACGGGGGGCTGGGACTACGAGCAGTACTTC. Full variable domain (remainder filled in from reference TRBV7-9 and TRBJ2-7): DTGVSQNPRHKITKRGQNVTFRCDPISEHNRLYWYRQTLGQGPEFLTYFQNEAQLEKSRLLSDRFSAERPKGSFSTLEIQRTEQGDSAMYLCASSLNTGGWDYEQYFGPGTRLTVT.

The CDR3 DNA sequence: TGTGCCTGGAATATGGGGGGAGAGACCCAGTACTTC. Translating it yields CAWNMGGETQYF. V is TRBV30 and J is TRBJ2-5, with D perhaps TRBD2 (6 bases). The V end lost 4 bases, the J end lost 4 bases, and 10 bases lay between the germline ends. The CDR3 runs 12 residues. Germline loops: CDR1 GTSNPN, CDR2 SVGIG (reference sequence).

The chain combines TRBV27 with TRBJ1-5; D not resolved. This CDR3 contains 14 residues. CDR1 and CDR2 from the germline V gene are MNHEY and SMNVEV (reference sequence). Trimming took off 3 bases at V and 2 bases at J, with 8 bases between the two ends. CDR3: CASSFRGGNQPQHF. Written as DNA, the CDR3 is TGTGCCAGCAGTTTCCGGGGTGGCAATCAGCCCCAGCATTTT.

This clone was recorded a few times. J is TRBJ1-3 and V is TRBV4-1; no clear D gene. Germline CDR1 and CDR2: MGHRA and YSYEKL. CDR3 length equals 16 residues. Trimming removed 4 bases at V and 0 bases at J, with 13 bases between. The CDR3 sequence is CASSPSFQSSGNTIYF. Here the CDR3 DNA reads TGCGCCAGCAGCCCCTCCTTCCAGTCCTCTGGAAACACCATATATTTT.

This clone appeared a single time. V gene TRBV15 combines with J gene TRBJ2-3; TRBD2 aligns across 7 bases. With V trimmed by 3 bases and J by 2 bases, 5 bases remained unmatched. The CDR3 is 15 amino acids. The germline CDR1 and CDR2 sequences are LNHNV and YYDKDF (reference sequence). This chain's CDR3 is CATSRPGGFTDTQYF. Written as DNA, the CDR3 is TGTGCCACCAGCAGGCCCGGGGGGTTCACAGATACGCAGTATTTT. Supplemented by reference TRBV15 and TRBJ2-3, the full variable domain reads DAMVIQNPRYQVTQFGKPVTLSCSQTLNHNVMYWYQQKSSQAPKLLFHYYDKDFNNEADTPDNFQSRRPNTSFCFLDIRSPGLGDTAMYLCATSRPGGFTDTQYFGPGTRLTVL.

The chain carries TRBV6-5 and TRBJ1-2, with 11 bases that match TRBD1. CDR1 and CDR2 (germline): MNHEY, SVGAGI. V trimming: 6 bases; J trimming: 3 bases; junction bases outside the gene matches: 3. The length of the CDR3 is 14 residues. The CDR3 loop reads CASRGQGAHYGYTF. DNA of the CDR3: TGTGCCAGCAGAGGACAGGGGGCGCACTATGGCTACACCTTC.

This clone was counted between two and nine times. The V call is TRBV4-2, the J call TRBJ1-4; perhaps TRBD1 as D (6 bases). The CDR3 loop spans 14 amino acids. Germline lookup yields CDR1 LGHNA and CDR2 YNFKEQ. V was pared by 0 bases and J by 6 bases, with 8 bases between. The CDR3 spells CASSQERQDEKLFF. The CDR3 coding sequence is TGTGCCAGCAGCCAAGAACGACAGGATGAAAAACTGTTTTTT.

This chain links TRBV9 with TRBJ2-5; D possibly corresponds to TRBD2 (7 bases). V lost 4 bases and J lost 5, with 18 bases in between. CDR1 and CDR2 (germline): SGDLS, YYNGEE. The CDR3 consists of 15 residues. CDR3 loop: CASSPRPGGAETQYF. The CDR3 DNA reads as TGTGCCAGCAGCCCGAGACCTGGGGGGGCGGAGACCCAGTACTTC. Combining the CDR3 with reference TRBV9 and TRBJ2-5 gives the whole variable domain DSGVTQTPKHLITATGQRVTLRCSPRSGDLSVYWYQQSLDQGLQFLIQYYNGEERAKGNILERFSAQQFPDLHSELNLSSLELGDSALYFCASSPRPGGAETQYFGPGTRLLVL.

This clone has just a few counts. The chain employs TRBV28 and TRBJ1-5, with TRBD1 matching over 9 bases. Germline CDR1 and CDR2: MDHEN and SYDVKM. There are 16 residues in the CDR3. The trim removed 8 bases at V and 0 bases at J, leaving 8 bases unmatched. CDR3 in DNA: TGTGCCAGCTCTACAGGGGGCTTTAATAGCAATCAGCCCCAGCATTTT. Its translation is CASSTGGFNSNQPQHF.

The rearrangement links TRBV15 to TRBJ2-5; 7 bases line up with TRBD1. The CDR3 is made up of 17 amino acids. The germline V gene encodes CDR1 LNHNV and CDR2 YYDKDF (reference sequence). J was trimmed by 0 bases and V by 3 bases; bases with no gene match: 10. Written as DNA, the CDR3 is TGTGCCACCAGCAGGGGGACCGGGACAGTGGACCAAGAGACCCAGTACTTC. It yields the protein CATSRGTGTVDQETQYF.

V gene TRBV4-1 combines with J gene TRBJ1-3; D is perhaps TRBD1 (5 bases). Per the germline V gene, CDR1 is MGHRA and CDR2 is YSYEKL. With 0 bases removed from V and 0 bases from J, the gap between germline ends came to 15 bases. The CDR3 loop spans 18 amino acids. CDR3 sequence: CASSQDWTKTLSGNTIYF. The DNA for the CDR3 is TGCGCCAGCAGCCAAGATTGGACAAAGACCCTCTCTGGAAACACCATATATTTT.

This chain connects TRBV5-4 to TRBJ1-5, with D uncertain. Germline V CDR1 and CDR2: SGHNT, YYREEE (reference sequence). V gave up 1 base and J gave up 4 bases, with 9 bases separating them. This CDR3 is built from 14 residues. CDR3: CASSLPGNNQPQHF. Written as DNA, the CDR3 is TGTGCCAGCAGCTTGCCCGGGAATAATCAGCCCCAGCATTTT.

V gene TRBV5-1 combines with J gene TRBJ2-5; 12 positions match TRBD2. The CDR3 is 19 residues long. Trimming at V came to 0 bases and at J to 2 bases, leaving 11 bases not matched to a gene. Germline V lookup: CDR1 SGHRS, CDR2 YFSETQ. CDR3 in amino acids: CASSLVAGLAGGEQETQYF. The CDR3 DNA is TGCGCCAGCAGCTTGGTCGCGGGCCTAGCGGGGGGGGAACAAGAGACCCAGTACTTC.